One and the same sample provided the 9 T cell receptor beta chains below, sequenced in a study of blood T cell repertoires in COVID-19. This table comes from immunoSEQ multiplex PCR, and its TCRdb copy is limited to in-frame clones, with some not included. Of 100,000 to 150,000 clones listed, approximately 81% were seen once; the top ten hold around 5.5%. The material sequenced was peripheral blood. These receptors all come from a man aged 60 to 69 with acute or convalescent COVID-19.

Only one count was recorded for this clone. The J gene is TRBJ2-2, the V gene TRBV5-1; 8 nucleotides align to TRBD1. The CDR3 loop spans 15 amino acids. The V gene end was trimmed by 4 bases and the J gene end by 6 bases; junction bases not matched to a gene: 8. The V gene's germline CDR1 is SGHRS and CDR2 YFSETQ. CDR3 bases: TGCGCCAGCAGCCCGGGACAGGTCGGGCCCGGGGAGCTGTTTTTT. The encoded protein is CASSPGQVGPGELFF.

The sample holds one count of this clone. V is TRBV12-3 or TRBV12-4 and J is TRBJ2-1, with D unresolved. The V end lost 2 bases, the J end lost 7 bases, and 3 bases lay between the germline ends. The CDR3 has 11 residues. In nucleotides, the CDR3 is TGTGCCAGCAGTTTACGGAATGAGCAGTTCTTC. Translation: CASSLRNEQFF.

The gene calls are TRBV7-9 and TRBJ2-3, with TRBD2 identical over 9 bases. The CDR3 runs to 13 residues. Germline loops: CDR1 SEHNR, CDR2 FQNEAQ (reference sequence). J was trimmed by 6 bases and V by 10 bases; bases with no gene match: 8. The CDR3 DNA sequence: TGTGCCATCCAGCGGGGGGCAGAGGATACGCAGTATTTT. This sequence encodes CAIQRGAEDTQYF.

This clone was recorded a few times. V and J are TRBV24-1 and TRBJ2-1; 9 bases align to TRBD1. The ends lost 6 bases at V and 7 bases at J; junction bases unmatched: 9. Germline values: CDR1 KGHDR, CDR2 SFDVKD. This CDR3 spans 15 amino acids. CDR3 protein: CATSFGGTGLNEQFF. In nucleotides, the CDR3 is TGTGCCACCAGTTTCGGAGGGACAGGGTTGAATGAGCAGTTCTTC.

The chain uses TRBV5-1 and TRBJ1-5; the match to TRBD1 covers 7 bases. Losses at the gene ends were 1 base for V and 7 bases for J; bases not matched to a gene: 2. The CDR3 is 13 amino acids. CDR1 is SGHRS, CDR2 YFSETQ, per germline. The CDR3 sequence: CASSLTGEQPQHF. The CDR3 nucleotides are TGCGCCAGCAGCTTGACAGGGGAACAGCCCCAGCATTTT.

This chain joins TRBV11-2 and TRBJ2-7; tentative D call: TRBD1 (5 bases). Trimming removed 5 bases at V and 3 bases at J, with 11 bases between. The CDR3 covers 13 residues. Germline lookup yields CDR1 SGHAT and CDR2 FQNNGV. The CDR3: CASSPRGLYEQYF. The CDR3 coding sequence is TGTGCCAGCAGCCCTAGGGGCCTCTACGAGCAGTACTTC.

The chain has TRBV7-2 and TRBJ1-6; D gene unclear. Germline-derived CDR1 and CDR2 are SGHTA and FQGNSA. Trimming took off 0 bases at V and 0 bases at J, with 9 bases between the two ends. CDR3 length: 17 residues. The CDR3 spells CASSLAGVSSYNSPLHF. The CDR3 bases are TGTGCCAGCAGCTTAGCGGGCGTGAGCTCCTATAATTCACCCCTCCACTTT.

The rearrangement uses TRBV3-1 (or the pseudogene TRBV3-2) and TRBJ1-4, with no clear D. The V gene's germline CDR1 is LGHDT and CDR2 YNNKEL (reference sequence). Trimming took 4 bases from V and 5 from J, leaving 8 bases between them. The CDR3 extends over 13 amino acids. The CDR3 DNA reads as TGTGCCAGCAGCCCACGGAGAAATGAAAAACTGTTTTTT. Its translation is CASSPRRNEKLFF.

The rearrangement joins TRBV2 to TRBJ2-3, with a tentative D call TRBD2 (6 bases). The CDR3 extends over 12 amino acids. V was trimmed by 1 base and J by 13 bases, leaving 12 bases between them. The germline CDR1 and CDR2 sequences are SNHLY and FYNNEI. The CDR3 DNA reads TGTGCCAGCAGTGAAGGCGGGGCTAGTGAGTATTTT. Amino acids: CASSEGGASEYF.